A selection of T cell receptor beta chains follows, all from one sample in a study of CD8 T cells in ankylosing spondylitis. TCRdb re-called the 5' RACE reads through MiXCR, storing one row per CDR3 protein. Of under 850,000 distinct CDR3 sequences detected, 15% to 20% appear once; the ten largest clones hold under 20%. The specimen sequenced was blood, either unsorted or a sorted T cell fraction (not recorded which). The receptors come from a male donor with ankylosing spondylitis. The CDR3 runs from the conserved cysteine through the conserved F or W. The order of the fields is CDR3 DNA, CDR3 protein, clone size, J gene, V gene, D gene. D genes are given only for firm matches. The size field is filled for only some rows; it gives once, few, many or a size class.

TGTGCCAGCAGTTTTTGGGGGGCAGGTGGCTACACCTTC | CASSFWGAGGYTF | NA | TRBJ1-2 | TRBV12-3/TRBV12-4 | NA
TGCAGTGCTAGACCCCCACAGGGTACTGCCGAGCAGTACTTC | CSARPPQGTAEQYF | few | TRBJ2-7 | TRBV20-1 | NA
TGTGCCATCAGTGTATCGGGTAAAGCTAACTATGGCTACACCTTC | CAISVSGKANYGYTF | NA | TRBJ1-2 | TRBV10-3 | NA
TGCATGACGTGGGGGGGCAGTTTAGGCTATGGCTACACCTTC | CMTWGGSLGYGYTF | few | TRBJ1-2 | TRBV20-1 | NA
TGTGCCAGCAGCCGAGTCAGGGTCGAGCAGTACTTC | CASSRVRVEQYF | NA | TRBJ2-7 | TRBV7-2 | NA
TGTGCCAGCAGTCCCCGTAGGCAGGTAGGAGAGACCCAGTACTTC | CASSPRRQVGETQYF | many | TRBJ2-5 | TRBV12-3/TRBV12-4 | NA
TGCAGCGTTGGGGCAGGCGGTTCGGCTTTCTTT | CSVGAGGSAFF | NA | TRBJ1-1 | TRBV29-1 | NA
TGTGCCAGTAGTGCAAAGGGACAGGGGAGCAATCAGCCCCAGCATTTT | CASSAKGQGSNQPQHF | few | TRBJ1-5 | TRBV19 | TRBD1
TGTGCCAGCAGCTTAGACGGGGCAGGGGATCTCCAAGAGACCCAGTACTTC | CASSLDGAGDLQETQYF | few | TRBJ2-5 | TRBV7-8 | NA
TGCAGTGCTAGAGATCCGCAGGGTCGAAACACCGGGGAGCTGTTTTTT | CSARDPQGRNTGELFF | NA | TRBJ2-2 | TRBV20-1 | NA
TGTGCCAGCAGTTTCACAGGCCTTGAAGCTTTCTTT | CASSFTGLEAFF | NA | TRBJ1-1 | TRBV12-3/TRBV12-4 | NA
TGCGCCGCAGAGCCAGAAATGGGCTATGGCTACACCTTC | CAAEPEMGYGYTF | NA | TRBJ1-2 | TRBV10-2 | NA
TGCAGTGCCCCGGATAACGACAGGGTCTACGAGCAGTACTTC | CSAPDNDRVYEQYF | few | TRBJ2-7 | TRBV20-1 | TRBD1
TGTGCCAGCAGCTTAATTAACGAAGATACGCAGTATTTT | CASSLINEDTQYF | NA | TRBJ2-3 | TRBV7-3 | NA
TGTGCCAGCAGCCAAGTGATGGTAGGCGAGCAGTACTTC | CASSQVMVGEQYF | NA | TRBJ2-7 | TRBV4-2 | NA
TGTGCCAGCTCGGTAAGCGGGAACCAAGAGACCCAGTACTTC | CASSVSGNQETQYF | NA | TRBJ2-5 | TRBV18 | TRBD2
TGTGCCATCAGTGTTGGCGGGGGGGCGGCCGAGCAGTTCTTC | CAISVGGGAAEQFF | few | TRBJ2-1 | TRBV10-3 | TRBD2
TGTGCCAGCAGTTTCTCCTCGACAGAGTACGAGCAGTACTTC | CASSFSSTEYEQYF | NA | TRBJ2-7 | TRBV28 | NA
TGTGCCAGCAACAGACTAGCGGGAGGCTACGAGCAGTACTTC | CASNRLAGGYEQYF | NA | TRBJ2-7 | TRBV14 | TRBD2
TGTGCCATCGCCAGCAGGTTTGAGCAGTTCTTC | CAIASRFEQFF | many | TRBJ2-1 | TRBV12-3/TRBV12-4 | NA
TGTGCCAGCAGCGTAGGAGGGTTCACCGGGGAGCTGTTTTTT | CASSVGGFTGELFF | NA | TRBJ2-2 | TRBV9 | NA
TGTGCCACCAGCAGGAGAGGAGGGGCCGGGGAGCTGTTTTTT | CATSRRGGAGELFF | few | TRBJ2-2 | TRBV15 | NA
TGTGCCAGCAGCCAAGATAATGGCGGCGGGAGACCCGGGGGTACAGATACGCAGTATTTT | CASSQDNGGGRPGGTDTQYF | NA | TRBJ2-3 | TRBV4-2 | TRBD2
TGTGCCAGCAACCGGGTAGGGTCCAATGAGCAGTTCTTC | CASNRVGSNEQFF | NA | TRBJ2-1 | TRBV5-6 | NA
TGTGCCAGCAGCCGAACGAGGAGCGGGGGGCCGTCCACAGATACGCAGTATTTT | CASSRTRSGGPSTDTQYF | NA | TRBJ2-3 | TRBV6-2/TRBV6-3 | TRBD2